This TCR beta chain was sequenced in a study of T cells of healthy individuals. Using its own MiXCR run on the 5' RACE reads, TCRdb lists one record per CDR3 protein. The sample holds approximately 100,000 distinct CDR3 sequences, roughly a sixth seen once. The length of the CDR3 is 16 residues. Germline V gene data show CDR1 as LGHDT and CDR2 as YNNKEL (reference sequence). V lost 1 base, J lost 2 bases, and 13 bases lay in between. This clonotype was counted a few times. The chain joins TRBV3-1 to TRBJ2-3; tentatively, D is TRBD2 (5 bases). The TCR was taken from a human donor in good health. The CDR3 is CASSQGGQVVTDTQYF. The CDR3 bases are TGTGCCAGCAGCCAAGGCGGGCAGGTGGTCACAGATACGCAGTATTTT.